These T cell receptor beta chains were read from a single sample in a study of blood T cell repertoires in COVID-19. TCRdb's table, derived via immunoSEQ multiplex PCR, lists solely in-frame clones and lacks some. This table holds hundreds of thousands of clones, about nine tenths found once. Input material: PBMCs or T cells enriched from blood (not recorded which). The source of these receptors is a woman aged 50 to 65 who had recovered from COVID-19. The CDR3 runs from the conserved cysteine through the conserved F or W. The D gene is left open where the match is weak. Some rows have no size entry. The others give once, few or many, or a class for an expanded clone.

>TRBV28|TRBJ2-7|-|-
CASSLIGGGKSYEQYF
TGTGCCAGCAGTTTAATCGGTGGGGGGAAAAGCTACGAGCAGTACTTC
>TRBV7-3|TRBJ2-2|-|TRBD2
CASSPGTSGRNTGELFF
TGTGCCAGCAGCCCCGGGACTAGCGGACGGAACACCGGGGAGCTGTTTTTT
>TRBV5-5|TRBJ2-2|-|-
CASSLAFTAGANTGELFF
TGTGCCAGCAGCTTGGCCTTTACCGCAGGCGCGAACACCGGGGAGCTGTTTTTT
>TRBV7-2|TRBJ2-4|-|TRBD2
CASSLVLAGNIQYF
TGTGCCAGCAGCTTAGTTCTAGCGGGAAACATTCAGTACTTC
>TRBV20-1|TRBJ2-3|-|TRBD2
CSASPGGSAVVDTQYF
TGCAGTGCTAGTCCGGGCGGGAGTGCTGTGGTAGATACGCAGTATTTT
>TRBV5-1|TRBJ2-3|once|TRBD2
CASSFGLADTDTQYF
TGCGCCAGCAGCTTTGGACTAGCGGACACAGATACGCAGTATTTT
>TRBV28|TRBJ1-1|-|-
CASRTAGRSMNTEAFF
TGTGCCAGCAGGACGGCAGGAAGGTCAATGAACACTGAAGCTTTCTTT
>TRBV6-5|TRBJ2-2|-|TRBD1
CASSKTGGDTGELFF
TGTGCCAGCAGTAAGACAGGGGGCGACACCGGGGAGCTGTTTTTT
>TRBV6-5|TRBJ1-1|-|TRBD1
CASSRGDRMNTEAFF
TGTGCCAGCAGTCGTGGGGACAGGATGAACACTGAAGCTTTCTTT
>TRBV3-1/TRBV3-2|TRBJ2-1|-|-
CASSQDRGGIEQFF
TGTGCCAGCAGCCAAGATAGGGGCGGGATCGAGCAGTTCTTC